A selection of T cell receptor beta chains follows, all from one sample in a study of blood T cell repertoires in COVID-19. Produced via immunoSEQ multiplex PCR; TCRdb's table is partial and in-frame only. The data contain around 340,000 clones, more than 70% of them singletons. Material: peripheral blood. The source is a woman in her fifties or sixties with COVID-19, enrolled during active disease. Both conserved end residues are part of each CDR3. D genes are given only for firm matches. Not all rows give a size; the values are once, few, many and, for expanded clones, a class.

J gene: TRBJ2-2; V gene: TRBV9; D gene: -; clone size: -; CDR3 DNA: TGTGCCAGCAGCGTAGCTCGGGGGGCCGGGGGGACCGGGGAGCTGTTTTTT; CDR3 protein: CASSVARGAGGTGELFF
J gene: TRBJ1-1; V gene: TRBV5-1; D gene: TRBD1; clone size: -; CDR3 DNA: TGCGCCAGCAGACTGGGACAGATAAACACTGAAGCTTTCTTT; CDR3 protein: CASRLGQINTEAFF
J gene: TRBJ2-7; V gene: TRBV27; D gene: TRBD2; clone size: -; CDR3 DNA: TGTGCCAGCAGTCGGAGCGCGGGGGTACCCTACGAGCAGTACTTC; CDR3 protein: CASSRSAGVPYEQYF
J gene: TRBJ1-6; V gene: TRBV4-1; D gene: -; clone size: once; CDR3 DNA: TGCGCCAGCAGCCAAGCTCGTCAGGGTCATTCACCCCTCCACTTT; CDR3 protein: CASSQARQGHSPLHF
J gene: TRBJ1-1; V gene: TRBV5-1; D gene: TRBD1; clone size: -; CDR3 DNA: TGCGCCAGCAGCCTCCGGGACAGGGGGCGCGACACTGAAGCTTTCTTT; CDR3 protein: CASSLRDRGRDTEAFF
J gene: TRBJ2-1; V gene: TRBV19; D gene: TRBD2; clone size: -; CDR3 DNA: TGTGCCAGTAGTATTAAGGTAGCGGGGTGGGGCCGCAATGAGCAGTTCTTC; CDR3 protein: CASSIKVAGWGRNEQFF
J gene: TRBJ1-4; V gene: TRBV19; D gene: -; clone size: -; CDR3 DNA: TGTGCCAGTAGTATGGAGTCTCGTGGGAAACTGTTTTTT; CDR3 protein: CASSMESRGKLFF
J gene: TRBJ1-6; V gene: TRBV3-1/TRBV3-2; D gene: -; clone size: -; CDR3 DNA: TGTGCCAGCAGCCAAGGGCATGGGGTGCGGGGTTCACCCCTCCACTTT; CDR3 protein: CASSQGHGVRGSPLHF
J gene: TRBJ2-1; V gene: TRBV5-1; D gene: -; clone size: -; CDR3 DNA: TGCGCCAGCAGCTTGGGGCTAGCGTATGAGCAGTTCTTC; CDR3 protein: CASSLGLAYEQFF
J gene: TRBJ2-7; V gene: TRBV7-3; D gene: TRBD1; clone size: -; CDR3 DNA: TGTGCCAGCAGCCCCTCGGGACAGGGGATTCAGTACTTC; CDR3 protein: CASSPSGQGIQYF
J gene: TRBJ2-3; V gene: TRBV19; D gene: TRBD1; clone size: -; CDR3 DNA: TGTGCCAGTAGCAGGGGACAGAGCACAGATACGCAGTATTTT; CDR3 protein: CASSRGQSTDTQYF
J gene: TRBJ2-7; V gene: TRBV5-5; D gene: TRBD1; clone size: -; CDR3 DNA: TGTGCCAGCAGCTTGGGACAGGGTATCGACGAGCAGTACTTC; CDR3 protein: CASSLGQGIDEQYF
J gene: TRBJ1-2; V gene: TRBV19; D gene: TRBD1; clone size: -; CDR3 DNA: TGTGCCAGTAGTCCAAGGGACAGTTATGGCTACACCTTC; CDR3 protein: CASSPRDSYGYTF
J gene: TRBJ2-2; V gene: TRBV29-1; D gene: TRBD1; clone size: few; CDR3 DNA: TGCAGCGTTGAAGTTCCGACAGGGGTGAACACCGGGGAGCTGTTTTTT; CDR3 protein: CSVEVPTGVNTGELFF
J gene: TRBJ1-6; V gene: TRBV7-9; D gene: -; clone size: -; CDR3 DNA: TGTGCCAGCAGCCCGGGGGGGACCGAAAATTCACCCCTCCACTTT; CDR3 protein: CASSPGGTENSPLHF
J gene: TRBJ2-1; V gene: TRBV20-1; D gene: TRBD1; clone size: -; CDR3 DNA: TGCAGTGCAAGGACAGGGGCCCGCCAGTTCTTC; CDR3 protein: CSARTGARQFF
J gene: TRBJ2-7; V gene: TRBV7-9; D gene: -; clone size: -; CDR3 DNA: TGTGCCAGCAGCTTAGACCCGGACACCTACTACGAGCAGTACTTC; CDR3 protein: CASSLDPDTYYEQYF
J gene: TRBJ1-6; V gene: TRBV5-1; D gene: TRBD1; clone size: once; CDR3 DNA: TGCGCCAGCAGCTGGACAGGGTCTGGTTCACCCCTCCACTTT; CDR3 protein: CASSWTGSGSPLHF
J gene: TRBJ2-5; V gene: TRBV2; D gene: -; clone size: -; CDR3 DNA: TGTGCCAGCGTCGGCTGGGGGCGGGAGACCCAGTACTTC; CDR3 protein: CASVGWGRETQYF
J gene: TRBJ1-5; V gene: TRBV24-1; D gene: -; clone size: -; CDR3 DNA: TGTGCCACCAGCCAAGGAGGGCGCTTGGAATCAGAGCCCCAGCATTTT; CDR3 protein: CATSQGGRLESEPQHF
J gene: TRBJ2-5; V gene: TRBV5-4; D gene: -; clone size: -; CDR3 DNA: TGTGCCAGCAGCAACGCGGAGACCCAGTACTTC; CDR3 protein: CASSNAETQYF
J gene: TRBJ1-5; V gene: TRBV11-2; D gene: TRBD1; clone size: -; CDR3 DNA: TGTGCCAGCAGCATGGGACAGGGGAATCAGCCCCAGCATTTT; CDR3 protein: CASSMGQGNQPQHF
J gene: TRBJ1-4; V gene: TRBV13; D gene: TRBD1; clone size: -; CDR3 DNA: TGTGCCAGCAGCTCCCGACAGGGGGAAGGTGAAAAACTGTTTTTT; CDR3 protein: CASSSRQGEGEKLFF
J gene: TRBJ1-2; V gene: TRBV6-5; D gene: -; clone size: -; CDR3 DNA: TGTGCCAGCAGTTCGACAGCTTACTATGGCTACACCTTC; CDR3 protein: CASSSTAYYGYTF
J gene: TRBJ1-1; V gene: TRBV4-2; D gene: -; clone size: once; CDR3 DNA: TGTGCCAGCAGCCAAAGGGGACAAGTGGAAGCTTTCTTT; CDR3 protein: CASSQRGQVEAFF
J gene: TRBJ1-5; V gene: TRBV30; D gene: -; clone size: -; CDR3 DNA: TGTGCCTGGAGTCCCCTGTCCGGGACATATAATCGCGCGGTTCAGCCCCAGCATTTT; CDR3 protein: CAWSPLSGTYNRAVQPQHF
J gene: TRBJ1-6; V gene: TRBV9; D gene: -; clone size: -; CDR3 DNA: TGTGCCAGCAGCCAAACCCAGGGCGTGGAATCACCCCTCCACTTT; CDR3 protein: CASSQTQGVESPLHF
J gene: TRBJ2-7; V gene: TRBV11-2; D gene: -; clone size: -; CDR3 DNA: TGTGCCAGCAGCTTATTACCGGGATCCGAGCAGTACTTC; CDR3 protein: CASSLLPGSEQYF
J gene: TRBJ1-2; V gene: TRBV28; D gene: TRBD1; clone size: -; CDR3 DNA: TGTGCCAGCAGTTTCGGGACAGGTCTGGGCTACACCTTC; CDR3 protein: CASSFGTGLGYTF
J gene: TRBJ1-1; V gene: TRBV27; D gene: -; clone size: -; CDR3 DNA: TGTGCCAGCAGTTTATCGAGGGTTCGGGGTGAAGCTTTCTTT; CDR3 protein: CASSLSRVRGEAFF
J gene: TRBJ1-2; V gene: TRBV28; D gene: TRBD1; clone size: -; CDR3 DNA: TGTGCCAGCACCACAGGGGGCCACTATGGCTACACCTTC; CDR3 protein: CASTTGGHYGYTF
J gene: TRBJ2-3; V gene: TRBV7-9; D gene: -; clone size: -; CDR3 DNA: TGTGCCAGCAGCTTAGGGACAGTCCGCACAGATACGCAGTATTTT; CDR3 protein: CASSLGTVRTDTQYF
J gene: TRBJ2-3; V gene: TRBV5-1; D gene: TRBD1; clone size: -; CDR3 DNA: TGCGCCAGCAGCTCCGGACAGGGGGCGAGGGATACGCAGTATTTT; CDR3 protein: CASSSGQGARDTQYF
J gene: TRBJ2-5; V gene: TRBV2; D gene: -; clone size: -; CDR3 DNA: TGTGCCAGCAGTGGAAGTCGGGGGACCCAAGAGACCCAGTACTTC; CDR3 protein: CASSGSRGTQETQYF
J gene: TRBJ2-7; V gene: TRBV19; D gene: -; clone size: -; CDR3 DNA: TGTGCCAGTAGTATCGGGTCCGGGGGGCGAAACTACGAGCAGTACTTC; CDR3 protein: CASSIGSGGRNYEQYF